These T cell receptor beta chains were read from a single sample in a study of cytomegalovirus exposure and HLA in healthy donors. Generated by immunoSEQ multiplex PCR, the TCRdb table keeps only in-frame clones and is missing some. The table lists fewer than 200,000 clones, around 78% of them singletons. The sample taken for sequencing was PBMCs. Receptor source: a female donor in good health and CMV-seronegative. The CDR3 runs from the conserved cysteine through the conserved F or W. The D gene is left open where the match is weak. Clone sizes are given selectively: once, few, many, or a class where the clone is expanded.

clone_size: -
v_call: TRBV6-5
j_call: TRBJ1-2
d_call: TRBD1
cdr3_aa: CASSYLQGALNYGYTF
cdr3_nt: TGTGCCAGCAGTTACCTTCAGGGGGCACTCAACTATGGCTACACCTTC

clone_size: -
v_call: TRBV9
j_call: TRBJ2-2
d_call: -
cdr3_aa: CASSVGGTGELFF
cdr3_nt: TGTGCCAGCAGCGTTGGAGGCACCGGGGAGCTGTTTTTT

clone_size: few
v_call: TRBV6-1
j_call: TRBJ1-5
d_call: -
cdr3_aa: CASSNSMNQPQHF
cdr3_nt: TGTGCCAGCAGTAACTCCATGAATCAGCCCCAGCATTTT

clone_size: -
v_call: TRBV7-9
j_call: TRBJ1-4
d_call: -
cdr3_aa: CASSRQQGMTNEKLFF
cdr3_nt: TGTGCCAGCAGCAGGCAACAGGGAATGACTAATGAAAAACTGTTTTTT

clone_size: -
v_call: TRBV19
j_call: TRBJ1-2
d_call: -
cdr3_aa: CASSLQDVYGYTF
cdr3_nt: TGTGCCAGTAGTTTACAGGACGTATATGGCTACACCTTC

clone_size: -
v_call: TRBV7-6
j_call: TRBJ2-3
d_call: TRBD2
cdr3_aa: CASSLGSLAGGTDTQYF
cdr3_nt: TGTGCCAGCAGCTTAGGATCGTTAGCGGGGGGAACAGATACGCAGTATTTT

clone_size: -
v_call: TRBV20-1
j_call: TRBJ2-5
d_call: -
cdr3_aa: CSAAQETQYF
cdr3_nt: TGCAGTGCAGCTCAAGAGACCCAGTACTTC

clone_size: once
v_call: TRBV7-8
j_call: TRBJ2-7
d_call: TRBD1
cdr3_aa: CASSLVGTGGSHEQYF
cdr3_nt: TGTGCCAGCAGCTTAGTTGGGACAGGGGGCTCCCACGAGCAGTACTTC

clone_size: -
v_call: TRBV29-1
j_call: TRBJ2-3
d_call: -
cdr3_aa: CSVEDYRDTQYF
cdr3_nt: TGCAGCGTTGAAGATTACAGAGATACGCAGTATTTT

clone_size: -
v_call: TRBV10-3
j_call: TRBJ1-4
d_call: TRBD1
cdr3_aa: CAIGQGGNEKLFF
cdr3_nt: TGTGCCATTGGACAGGGAGGGAATGAAAAACTGTTTTTT

clone_size: -
v_call: TRBV7-9
j_call: TRBJ1-1
d_call: -
cdr3_aa: CASSLAPGERAEAFF
cdr3_nt: TGTGCCAGCAGCTTAGCGCCAGGGGAGAGGGCTGAAGCTTTCTTT

clone_size: -
v_call: TRBV15
j_call: TRBJ1-1
d_call: -
cdr3_aa: CATTPGLNTEAFF
cdr3_nt: TGTGCCACCACCCCCGGTCTGAACACTGAAGCTTTCTTT

clone_size: few
v_call: TRBV19
j_call: TRBJ1-5
d_call: -
cdr3_aa: CASSIRQADQPQHF
cdr3_nt: TGTGCCAGTAGTATTCGGCAGGCCGATCAGCCCCAGCATTTT

clone_size: -
v_call: TRBV7-9
j_call: TRBJ2-1
d_call: -
cdr3_aa: CASTGTYEQFF
cdr3_nt: TGTGCCAGCACCGGGACATACGAGCAGTTCTTC

clone_size: -
v_call: TRBV29-1
j_call: TRBJ2-1
d_call: TRBD2
cdr3_aa: CSVGPGLAGGSEQFF
cdr3_nt: TGCAGCGTTGGCCCGGGACTAGCGGGAGGGAGTGAGCAGTTCTTC

clone_size: -
v_call: TRBV19
j_call: TRBJ1-2
d_call: -
cdr3_aa: CASRVGAANYGYTF
cdr3_nt: TGTGCCAGTAGGGTAGGGGCCGCGAACTATGGCTACACCTTC

clone_size: few
v_call: TRBV23-1
j_call: TRBJ2-5
d_call: -
cdr3_aa: CASRIHREQTQYF
cdr3_nt: TGCGCCAGCCGAATCCACAGGGAACAGACCCAGTACTTC

clone_size: -
v_call: TRBV4-3
j_call: TRBJ2-1
d_call: -
cdr3_aa: CASSQDRLAVSYNEQFF
cdr3_nt: TGCGCCAGCAGCCAAGATCGTCTGGCGGTCTCCTACAATGAGCAGTTCTTC

clone_size: -
v_call: TRBV7-2
j_call: TRBJ1-1
d_call: TRBD1
cdr3_aa: CASARQGRSTEAFF
cdr3_nt: TGTGCCAGCGCCCGACAGGGTAGGAGCACTGAAGCTTTCTTT

clone_size: -
v_call: TRBV7-8
j_call: TRBJ2-7
d_call: TRBD2
cdr3_aa: CASSHTKRLAGDEQYF
cdr3_nt: TGTGCCAGCAGCCATACGAAGAGACTAGCGGGAGACGAGCAGTACTTC

clone_size: -
v_call: TRBV29-1
j_call: TRBJ1-1
d_call: TRBD1
cdr3_aa: CSGRTGMNTEAFF
cdr3_nt: TGCAGCGGTAGGACAGGTATGAACACTGAAGCTTTCTTT

clone_size: -
v_call: TRBV29-1
j_call: TRBJ2-7
d_call: TRBD1
cdr3_aa: CSVGTGNDEQYF
cdr3_nt: TGCAGCGTAGGGACAGGTAACGACGAGCAGTACTTC

clone_size: once
v_call: TRBV6-5
j_call: TRBJ1-3
d_call: -
cdr3_aa: CASRSSGNTIYF
cdr3_nt: TGTGCCAGCAGGAGCTCTGGAAACACCATATATTTT

clone_size: -
v_call: TRBV9
j_call: TRBJ2-3
d_call: TRBD2
cdr3_aa: CASSVGTSGADTQYF
cdr3_nt: TGTGCCAGCAGCGTAGGGACTAGCGGGGCAGATACGCAGTATTTT

clone_size: -
v_call: TRBV4-1
j_call: TRBJ2-3
d_call: -
cdr3_aa: CASSPTSTDTQYF
cdr3_nt: TGCGCCAGCAGCCCCACATCCACAGATACGCAGTATTTT

clone_size: few
v_call: TRBV15
j_call: TRBJ1-1
d_call: -
cdr3_aa: CATSRDRGTAEAFF
cdr3_nt: TGTGCCACCAGCAGAGACAGGGGTACCGCTGAAGCTTTCTTT

clone_size: -
v_call: TRBV27
j_call: TRBJ1-5
d_call: -
cdr3_aa: CASRIRENQPQHF
cdr3_nt: TGTGCCAGCAGGATCCGGGAGAATCAGCCCCAGCATTTT

clone_size: -
v_call: TRBV6-6
j_call: TRBJ2-5
d_call: -
cdr3_aa: CASSYRGETQYF
cdr3_nt: TGTGCCAGCAGTTACAGGGGGGAGACCCAGTACTTC

clone_size: -
v_call: TRBV28
j_call: TRBJ2-7
d_call: TRBD1
cdr3_aa: CASREGQGSYEQYF
cdr3_nt: TGTGCCAGCAGAGAGGGACAGGGGTCCTACGAGCAGTACTTC

clone_size: -
v_call: TRBV5-5
j_call: TRBJ2-2
d_call: -
cdr3_aa: CASSLLFAGELFF
cdr3_nt: TGTGCCAGCAGTCTTCTATTCGCCGGGGAGCTGTTTTTT

clone_size: -
v_call: TRBV5-6
j_call: TRBJ2-3
d_call: TRBD2
cdr3_aa: CASSWLAGGDRGTDTQYF
cdr3_nt: TGTGCCAGCAGCTGGCTAGCGGGGGGGGATCGGGGAACAGATACGCAGTATTTT

clone_size: -
v_call: TRBV7-2
j_call: TRBJ2-1
d_call: -
cdr3_aa: CASSSRGGIRRNEQFF
cdr3_nt: TGTGCCAGCAGCTCCAGAGGGGGAATTAGAAGGAATGAGCAGTTCTTC

clone_size: few
v_call: TRBV30
j_call: TRBJ1-1
d_call: -
cdr3_aa: CAWWLESEGTEAFF
cdr3_nt: TGTGCCTGGTGGCTGGAGAGTGAAGGCACTGAAGCTTTCTTT

clone_size: -
v_call: TRBV28
j_call: TRBJ1-5
d_call: -
cdr3_aa: CAASGGRDQPQHF
cdr3_nt: TGTGCCGCCTCCGGAGGTAGGGATCAGCCCCAGCATTTT

clone_size: -
v_call: TRBV16
j_call: TRBJ2-7
d_call: -
cdr3_aa: CASSPLEGEFAKQYF
cdr3_nt: TGTGCCAGCAGCCCACTAGAGGGGGAGTTCGCCAAGCAGTACTTC

clone_size: -
v_call: TRBV30
j_call: TRBJ1-1
d_call: -
cdr3_aa: CARASGRNTEAFF
cdr3_nt: TGTGCCCGCGCGTCGGGGAGGAACACTGAAGCTTTCTTT

clone_size: -
v_call: TRBV7-6
j_call: TRBJ2-1
d_call: TRBD2
cdr3_aa: CASSLGLTSGGGAFF
cdr3_nt: TGTGCCAGCAGCTTAGGTTTGACTAGCGGGGGGGGAGCGTTCTTC

clone_size: -
v_call: TRBV5-6
j_call: TRBJ2-7
d_call: -
cdr3_aa: CASSNSGAVDEQYF
cdr3_nt: TGTGCCAGCAGCAATAGCGGAGCTGTGGACGAGCAGTACTTC

clone_size: -
v_call: TRBV4-2
j_call: TRBJ2-2
d_call: TRBD2
cdr3_aa: CASSQAAGGTGELFF
cdr3_nt: TGTGCCAGCAGCCAAGCCGCGGGGGGGACCGGGGAGCTGTTTTTT

clone_size: -
v_call: TRBV7-2
j_call: TRBJ2-3
d_call: TRBD2
cdr3_aa: CASSLVAGDRTDTQYF
cdr3_nt: TGTGCCAGCAGCTTGGTAGCGGGAGATCGAACAGATACGCAGTATTTT

clone_size: -
v_call: TRBV6-5
j_call: TRBJ1-5
d_call: TRBD1
cdr3_aa: CASRFTGDQPQHF
cdr3_nt: TGTGCCAGCAGATTCACAGGGGATCAGCCCCAGCATTTT

clone_size: -
v_call: TRBV7-8
j_call: TRBJ1-2
d_call: TRBD1
cdr3_aa: CASSGYQGADYGYTF
cdr3_nt: TGTGCCAGCAGCGGATACCAGGGGGCGGACTATGGCTACACCTTC